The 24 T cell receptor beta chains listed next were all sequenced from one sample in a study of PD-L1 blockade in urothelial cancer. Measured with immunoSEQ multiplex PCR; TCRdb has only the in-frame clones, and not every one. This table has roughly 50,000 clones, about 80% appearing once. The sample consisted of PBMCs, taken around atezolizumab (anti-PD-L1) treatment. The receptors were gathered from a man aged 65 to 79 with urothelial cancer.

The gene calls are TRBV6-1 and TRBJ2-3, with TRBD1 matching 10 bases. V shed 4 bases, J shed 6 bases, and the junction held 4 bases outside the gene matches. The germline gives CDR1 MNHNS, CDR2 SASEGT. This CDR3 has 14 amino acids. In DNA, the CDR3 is TGTGCCAGCAGTGGACAGGGGGCATTGGATACGCAGTATTTT. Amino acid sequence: CASSGQGALDTQYF.

The CDR3 loop reads CASSLKPGELFF. CDR3 bases: TGTGCCAGCAGCTTAAAGCCCGGGGAGCTGTTTTTT. V gene TRBV7-8 combines with J gene TRBJ2-2; the D is unclear. The CDR3 length is 12 residues. Trimming pared 2 bases from V and 6 bases from J, leaving 4 bases between. The V gene's germline CDR1 is SGHVS and CDR2 FQNEAQ. The whole variable domain, filled in from reference TRBV7-8 and TRBJ2-2, reads GAGVSQSPRYKVAKRGQDVALRCDPISGHVSLFWYQQALGQGPEFLTYFQNEAQLDKSGLPSDRFFAERPEGSVSTLKIQRTQQEDSAVYLCASSLKPGELFFGEGSRLTVL.

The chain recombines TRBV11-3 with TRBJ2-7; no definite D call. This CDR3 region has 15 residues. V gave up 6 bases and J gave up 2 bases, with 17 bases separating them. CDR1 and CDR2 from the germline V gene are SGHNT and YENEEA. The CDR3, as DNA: TGTGCCAGCAGATATTCGAGCGAGCAGACCTACGAGCAGTACTTC. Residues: CASRYSSEQTYEQYF.

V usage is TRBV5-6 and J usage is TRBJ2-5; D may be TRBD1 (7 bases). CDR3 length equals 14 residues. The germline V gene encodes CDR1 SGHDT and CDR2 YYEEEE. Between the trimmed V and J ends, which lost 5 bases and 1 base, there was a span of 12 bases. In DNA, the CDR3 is TGTGCCAGCAGGAGACAGGGAGGCCAAGAGACCCAGTACTTC. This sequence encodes CASRRQGGQETQYF.

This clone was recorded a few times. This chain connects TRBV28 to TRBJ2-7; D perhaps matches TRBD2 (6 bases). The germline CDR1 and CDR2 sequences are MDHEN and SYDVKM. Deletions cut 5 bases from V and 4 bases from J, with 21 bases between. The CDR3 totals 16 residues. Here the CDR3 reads CASSPPRGSGVYEQYF. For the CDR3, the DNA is TGTGCCAGCAGTCCCCCCCGGGGTAGCGGAGTATACGAGCAGTACTTC.

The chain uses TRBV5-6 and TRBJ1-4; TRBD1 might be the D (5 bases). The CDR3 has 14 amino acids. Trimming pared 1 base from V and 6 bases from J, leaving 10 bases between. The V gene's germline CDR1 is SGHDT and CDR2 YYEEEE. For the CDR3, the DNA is TGTGCCAGCAGCTTGTGGGGCGTACATGAAAAACTGTTTTTT. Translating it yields CASSLWGVHEKLFF.

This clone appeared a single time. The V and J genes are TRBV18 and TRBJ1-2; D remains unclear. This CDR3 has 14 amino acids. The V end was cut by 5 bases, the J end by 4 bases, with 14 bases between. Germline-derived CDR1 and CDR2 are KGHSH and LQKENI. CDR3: CASSEAPVSYGYTF. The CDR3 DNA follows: TGTGCCAGCTCAGAGGCCCCCGTCTCCTATGGCTACACCTTC.

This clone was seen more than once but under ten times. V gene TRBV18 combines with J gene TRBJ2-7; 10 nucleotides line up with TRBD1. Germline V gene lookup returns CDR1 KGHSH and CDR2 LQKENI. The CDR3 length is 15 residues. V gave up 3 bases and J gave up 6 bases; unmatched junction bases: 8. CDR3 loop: CASSPPGQGGGEQYF. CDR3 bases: TGTGCCAGCTCACCGCCAGGACAGGGGGGGGGCGAGCAGTACTTC.

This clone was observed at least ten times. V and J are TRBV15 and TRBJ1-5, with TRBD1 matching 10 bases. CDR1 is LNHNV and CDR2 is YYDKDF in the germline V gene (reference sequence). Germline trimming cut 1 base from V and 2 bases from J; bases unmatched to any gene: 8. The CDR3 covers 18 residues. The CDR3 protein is CATSRGTGGLRGNQPQHF. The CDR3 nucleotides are TGTGCCACCAGCAGAGGGACAGGGGGACTACGGGGCAATCAGCCCCAGCATTTT. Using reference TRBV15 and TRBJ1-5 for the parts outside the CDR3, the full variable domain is DAMVIQNPRYQVTQFGKPVTLSCSQTLNHNVMYWYQQKSSQAPKLLFHYYDKDFNNEADTPDNFQSRRPNTSFCFLDIRSPGLGDTAMYLCATSRGTGGLRGNQPQHFGDGTRLSIL.

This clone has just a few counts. CDR3 sequence reads: CASRTDQETQYF. In DNA, the CDR3 is TGTGCCAGCAGGACAGACCAAGAGACCCAGTACTTC. The J gene is TRBJ2-5, the V gene TRBV28; tentative D call: TRBD1 (5 bases). This CDR3 has 12 amino acids. V was shortened by 6 bases and J by 0 bases, with 5 bases between the two germline ends. The germline V gene encodes CDR1 MDHEN and CDR2 SYDVKM.

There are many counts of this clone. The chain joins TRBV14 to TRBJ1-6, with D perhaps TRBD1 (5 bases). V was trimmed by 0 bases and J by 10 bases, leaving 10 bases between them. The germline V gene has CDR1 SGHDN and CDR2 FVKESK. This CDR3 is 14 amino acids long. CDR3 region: CASSQDGGFSPLHF. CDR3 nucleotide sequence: TGTGCCAGCAGCCAAGATGGGGGGTTCTCACCCCTCCACTTT.

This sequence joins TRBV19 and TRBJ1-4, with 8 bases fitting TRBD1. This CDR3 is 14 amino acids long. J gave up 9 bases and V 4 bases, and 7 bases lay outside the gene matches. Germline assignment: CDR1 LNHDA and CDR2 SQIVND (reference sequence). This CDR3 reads CASSRGQDKQKLFF. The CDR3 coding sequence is TGTGCCAGTAGTAGGGGACAGGATAAACAAAAACTGTTTTTT.

CDR3 in amino acids: CASKRTGGGSYEQYF. CDR3 nucleotides: TGTGCCAGTAAAAGGACAGGGGGCGGATCCTACGAGCAGTACTTC. V and J are TRBV19 and TRBJ2-7, with 11 bases lining up with TRBD1. Germline V gene lookup returns CDR1 LNHDA and CDR2 SQIVND (reference sequence). V was clipped by 7 bases and J by 1 base; unmatched bases: 6. This CDR3 is 15 amino acids long.

The CDR3 protein is CASSFLSGRADEQFF. The CDR3 DNA sequence: TGTGCCAGCAGCTTTCTCAGCGGGAGGGCCGATGAGCAGTTCTTC. V gene TRBV7-3 combines with J gene TRBJ2-1; 10 nucleotides align to TRBD2. Germline CDR1 and CDR2: SGHTA and FQGTGA. CDR3 length: 15 amino acids. V trimming: 3 bases; J trimming: 8 bases; junction bases outside the gene matches: 7.

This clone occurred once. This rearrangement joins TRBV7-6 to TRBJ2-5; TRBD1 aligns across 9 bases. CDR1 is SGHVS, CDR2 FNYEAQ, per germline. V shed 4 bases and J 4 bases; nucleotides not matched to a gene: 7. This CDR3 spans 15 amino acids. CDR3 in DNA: TGTGCCAGCAGCTGGGGACAGGGCGGTGGAGAGACCCAGTACTTC. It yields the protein CASSWGQGGGETQYF.

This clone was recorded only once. This CDR3 is CASSSDRGAWSGANVLTF. In nucleotides, the CDR3 is TGTGCCAGCAGCTCTGACAGGGGGGCCTGGTCTGGGGCCAACGTCCTGACTTTC. This rearrangement joins TRBV7-2 to TRBJ2-6; the match to TRBD1 covers 9 bases. The CDR3 is 18 amino acids. The junction had 8 bases not matched to a gene; V was cut back by 4 bases and J by 1 base. Germline CDR1 reads SGHTA; CDR2 reads FQGNSA.

The CDR3 loop reads CASSSLGGSGYEQYF. The CDR3 region has the DNA TGTGCCAGCAGCTCTCTTGGCGGGAGTGGGTACGAGCAGTACTTC. The chain carries TRBV7-2 and TRBJ2-7, with 7 bases that match TRBD2. Trimming took 4 bases from V and 4 from J; bases not matched to a gene: 10. There are 15 residues in the CDR3. In germline, CDR1 is SGHTA, CDR2 FQGNSA.

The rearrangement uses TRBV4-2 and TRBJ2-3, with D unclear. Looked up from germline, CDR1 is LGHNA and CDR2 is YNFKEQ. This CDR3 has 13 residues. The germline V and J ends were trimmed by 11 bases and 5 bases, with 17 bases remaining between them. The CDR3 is CASSPPPGDTQYF. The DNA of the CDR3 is TGTGCCTCATCTCCCCCCCCGGGAGATACGCAGTATTTT.

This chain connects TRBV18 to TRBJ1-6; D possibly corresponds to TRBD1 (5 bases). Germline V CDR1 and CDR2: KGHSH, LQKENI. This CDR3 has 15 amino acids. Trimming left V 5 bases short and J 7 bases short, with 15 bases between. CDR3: CASSSNQGANSPLHF. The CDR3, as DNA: TGTGCCAGCTCATCTAACCAGGGTGCGAATTCACCCCTCCACTTT.

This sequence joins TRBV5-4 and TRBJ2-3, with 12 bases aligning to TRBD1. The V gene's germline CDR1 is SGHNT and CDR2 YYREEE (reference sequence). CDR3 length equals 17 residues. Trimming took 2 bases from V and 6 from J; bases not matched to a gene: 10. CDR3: CASSFLHGTGGADTQYF. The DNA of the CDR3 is TGTGCCAGCAGCTTCCTTCACGGGACAGGGGGCGCGGATACGCAGTATTTT.

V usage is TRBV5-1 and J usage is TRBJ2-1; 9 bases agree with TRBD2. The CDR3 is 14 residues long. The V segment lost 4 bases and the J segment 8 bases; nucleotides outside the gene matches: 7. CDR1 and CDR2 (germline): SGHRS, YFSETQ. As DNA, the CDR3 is TGCGCCAGCAGCACCGGGACTAGCAGCTATGAGCAGTTCTTC. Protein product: CASSTGTSSYEQFF.

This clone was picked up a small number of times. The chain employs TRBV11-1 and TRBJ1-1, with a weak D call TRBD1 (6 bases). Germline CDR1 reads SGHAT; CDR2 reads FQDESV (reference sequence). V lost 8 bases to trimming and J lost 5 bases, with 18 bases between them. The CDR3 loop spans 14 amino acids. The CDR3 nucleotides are TGTGCCAGCGGTACAGGGCTAAAAAGGACTGAAGCTTTCTTT. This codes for CASGTGLKRTEAFF.

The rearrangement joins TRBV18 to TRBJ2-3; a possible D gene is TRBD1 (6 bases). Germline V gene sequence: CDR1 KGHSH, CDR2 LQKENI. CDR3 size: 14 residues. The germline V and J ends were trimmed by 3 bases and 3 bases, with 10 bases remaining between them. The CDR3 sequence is CASSPLGATDTQYF. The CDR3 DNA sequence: TGTGCCAGCTCACCGTTGGGGGCTACAGATACGCAGTATTTT. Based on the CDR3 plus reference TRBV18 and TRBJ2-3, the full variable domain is NAGVMQNPRHLVRRRGQEARLRCSPMKGHSHVYWYRQLPEEGLKFMVYLQKENIIDESGMPKERFSAEFPKEGPSILRIQQVVRGDSAAYFCASSPLGATDTQYFGPGTRLTVL.

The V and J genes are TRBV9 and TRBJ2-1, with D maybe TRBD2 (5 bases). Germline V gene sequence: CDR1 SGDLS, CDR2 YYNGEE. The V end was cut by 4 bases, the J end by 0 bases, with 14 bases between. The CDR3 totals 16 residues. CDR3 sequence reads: CASSPREGSSYNEQFF. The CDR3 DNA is TGTGCCAGCAGCCCAAGAGAAGGGAGCTCCTACAATGAGCAGTTCTTC.